This is a list of T cell receptor beta chains from one sample in a study of blood T cell repertoires in COVID-19. Produced via immunoSEQ multiplex PCR; TCRdb's table is partial and in-frame only. The sample lists roughly 85,000 clones, roughly 88% occurring once. The sample was peripheral blood. Source of these receptors: a man in his fifties with active or convalescent COVID-19. CDR3s include the opening cysteine and the closing phenylalanine or tryptophan. The D gene is left open where the match is weak. Clone sizes are given selectively: once, few, many, or a class where the clone is expanded.

J	D	V	size	DNA	CDR3
TRBJ2-7	TRBD1	TRBV25-1	.	TGTGCCACAGGGGGCCCCTACGAGCAGTACTTC	CATGGPYEQYF
TRBJ1-1	.	TRBV7-2	.	TGTGCCAGCAGCTTTACGGTGAACACTGAAGCTTTCTTT	CASSFTVNTEAFF
TRBJ2-3	TRBD2	TRBV28	.	TGTGCCAGCTCGACTAGCGGGAGTGTGGATACGCAGTATTTT	CASSTSGSVDTQYF
TRBJ1-1	.	TRBV7-2	.	TGTGCCAGCAGCTTATATCGGGGTGAGAGCACTGAAGCTTTCTTT	CASSLYRGESTEAFF
TRBJ2-5	.	TRBV29-1	.	TGCAGCGTTGACCCTGGGCAGGGGACGGAGACCCAGTACTTC	CSVDPGQGTETQYF
TRBJ2-6	.	TRBV6-6	.	TGTGCCAGCAGTTACTCGACGGGGTCTGGGGCCAACGTCCTGACTTTC	CASSYSTGSGANVLTF
TRBJ2-3	.	TRBV9	.	TGTGCCAGCAGCGTAGGCGCCTTGGGAGGACCCACAGATACGCAGTATTTT	CASSVGALGGPTDTQYF
TRBJ1-6	TRBD1	TRBV9	medium-sized	TGTGCCAGCAGCGCCGGGACAGGGAGTTCACCCCTCCACTTT	CASSAGTGSSPLHF
TRBJ2-1	.	TRBV18	.	TGTGCCAGCTCGGCGGGGCAGGGCTACAATGAGCAGTTCTTC	CASSAGQGYNEQFF
TRBJ1-5	TRBD1	TRBV25-1	.	TGTGCCAGCAGTGACTCCGGGACAGGGAGGCAGCCCCAGCATTTT	CASSDSGTGRQPQHF
TRBJ2-1	.	TRBV10-1	.	TGCGCCAGCAGTGAGTCGGGCATTAATGAGCAGTTCTTC	CASSESGINEQFF
TRBJ2-3	.	TRBV10-3	.	TGTGCCATCAGTGAGTCTGCGCCAGATACGCAGTATTTT	CAISESAPDTQYF
TRBJ2-3	TRBD2	TRBV5-1	.	TGCGCCAGCAGCTTGGCCGTTCTAGCGGGGAGGTCCGACACAGATACGCAGTATTTT	CASSLAVLAGRSDTDTQYF
TRBJ2-7	TRBD1	TRBV3-1/TRBV3-2	.	TGTGCCAGCAGCCAAGACAGGGGGCTCGACGAGCAGTACTTC	CASSQDRGLDEQYF
TRBJ1-3	.	TRBV19	.	TGTGCCAGTAGTTTCAGTCCTAGCGCGGGAAACACCATATATTTT	CASSFSPSAGNTIYF
TRBJ1-3	TRBD1	TRBV5-5	.	TGTGCCAGCAGCCCAGGGCAGGGGGTGGCCACCATATATTTT	CASSPGQGVATIYF
TRBJ1-2	.	TRBV21-1	.	TGTGCCACCTCTAAAGCTAACTATGGCTACACCTTC	CATSKANYGYTF
TRBJ2-7	.	TRBV10-2	.	TGCGCCAGCAGTGAGTTCATCTCCTACGAGCAGTACTTC	CASSEFISYEQYF
TRBJ2-5	TRBD2	TRBV28	.	TGTGCCAGCAGTAGACCCGGGACTAGCGGGAGTCGGCAGACCCAGTACTTC	CASSRPGTSGSRQTQYF
TRBJ2-7	.	TRBV7-2	.	TGTGCCAGCATGGAAGTGGGACTGGGCTACGAGCAGTACTTC	CASMEVGLGYEQYF
TRBJ2-5	.	TRBV2	.	TGTGCCAGCAGTGTTGGGCTCCAAGAGACCCAGTACTTC	CASSVGLQETQYF
TRBJ1-3	.	TRBV5-1	.	TGCGCCAGCAGCCCAAGGACAGATTCTGGAAACACCATATATTTT	CASSPRTDSGNTIYF
TRBJ2-3	TRBD2	TRBV6-6	.	TGTGCCAGCAGTGGGCGTGCTAGCGGGGGGGCGGATACGCAGTATTTT	CASSGRASGGADTQYF
TRBJ2-5	TRBD1	TRBV30	.	TGTGCCTGGTGTCATACTCCGGGACAGGGGTGGGAGACCCAGTACTTC	CAWCHTPGQGWETQYF
TRBJ2-1	TRBD2	TRBV6-5	.	TGTGCCAGCAGGGGAGCGGGAGGGTTCTACAATGAGCAGTTCTTC	CASRGAGGFYNEQFF
TRBJ2-3	.	TRBV27	.	TGTGCCAGCAGTGAGATGTTAGCGATCGGCACAGATACGCAGTATTTT	CASSEMLAIGTDTQYF
TRBJ2-3	TRBD2	TRBV28	.	TGTGCCAGCAACACTCCCCTGGGACTAGGGTCAGATACGCAGTATTTT	CASNTPLGLGSDTQYF
TRBJ2-3	.	TRBV4-2	.	TGTGCCAGCAGCCAGGAGGGACGGATCACAGATACGCAGTATTTT	CASSQEGRITDTQYF
TRBJ2-3	TRBD2	TRBV5-4	.	TGTGCCAGCAGTAGGTCGGCTAGCGGGGTCACAGATACGCAGTATTTT	CASSRSASGVTDTQYF
TRBJ1-6	.	TRBV9	.	TGTGCCAGCAGCGTATCCTTTGGGGCCTCTAATTCACCCCTCCACTTT	CASSVSFGASNSPLHF
TRBJ2-7	TRBD1	TRBV29-1	.	TGCAGCGTTGATACCAGGACAGGTTCCTACGAGCAGTACTTC	CSVDTRTGSYEQYF
TRBJ2-1	TRBD1	TRBV12-5	.	TGTGCTAGTATGGGACAGTACAATGAGCAGTTCTTC	CASMGQYNEQFF
TRBJ1-2	.	TRBV28	.	TGTGCCAGCAGCGGAGGAGGAGATTATGGCTACACCTTC	CASSGGGDYGYTF
TRBJ2-1	TRBD2	TRBV27	.	TGTGCCAGCAGGGGACTAGCGGGAGGGCCGCTTGAGCAGTTCTTC	CASRGLAGGPLEQFF
TRBJ2-6	.	TRBV11-2	.	TGTGCCAGCAGCTTAGACTCCTCCGGGGCCAACGTCCTGACTTTC	CASSLDSSGANVLTF
TRBJ1-5	TRBD1	TRBV12-5	once	TGTGCTAGTGGTTCTGGACAGGGCGGTCAGCCCCAGCATTTT	CASGSGQGGQPQHF
TRBJ2-7	.	TRBV11-2	once	TGTGCCAGCAGCTTAGCGCCGACGCAGGGCGAGCAGTACTTC	CASSLAPTQGEQYF
TRBJ1-1	.	TRBV14	.	TGTGCCAGCAGCCACAGGGCCGTGAACACTGAAGCTTTCTTT	CASSHRAVNTEAFF
TRBJ1-1	.	TRBV18	.	TGTGCCAGCTCACCCTCGCAGGACACCTACACTGAAGCTTTCTTT	CASSPSQDTYTEAFF
TRBJ1-2	.	TRBV7-8	once	TGTGCCAGCAGCTTAGTCTGGGGTGAGGGTGGATATGGCTACACCTTC	CASSLVWGEGGYGYTF
TRBJ1-1	TRBD1	TRBV16	.	TGTGCCAGCAGCCCGACAGGGGAGATTGAAGCTTTCTTT	CASSPTGEIEAFF
TRBJ1-3	.	TRBV19	once	TGTGCCAGTAGGACGACTTTTGAGGGAGCTGGAAACACCATATATTTT	CASRTTFEGAGNTIYF
TRBJ1-4	.	TRBV7-6	.	TGTGCCAGCAGCTTCCATTGGCCTAATGAAAAACTGTTTTTT	CASSFHWPNEKLFF
TRBJ2-2	.	TRBV12-3/TRBV12-4	.	TGTGCCAGCGTATACACCGGGGAGCTGTTTTTT	CASVYTGELFF
TRBJ2-7	TRBD1	TRBV2	.	TGTGCCAGCGGGGGACAGGGTCTGTACGAGCAGTACTTC	CASGGQGLYEQYF
TRBJ1-4	.	TRBV11-2	few	TGTGCCAGCAGCTTAGATCTCCCAACAGCAAATGAAAAACTGTTTTTT	CASSLDLPTANEKLFF
TRBJ1-3	TRBD1	TRBV19	.	TGTGCCAGTAGTATACCGGGACAGGGAAACACCATATATTTT	CASSIPGQGNTIYF
TRBJ2-5	TRBD1	TRBV4-1	few	TGCGCCAGCAGCCAAAACCGGGACAGAGAAGAGACCCAGTACTTC	CASSQNRDREETQYF
TRBJ2-3	TRBD2	TRBV10-3	.	TGTGCCATCAATCCCCTAGCGGGAGGTCACACAGATACGCAGTATTTT	CAINPLAGGHTDTQYF
TRBJ1-1	.	TRBV6-1	.	TGTGCCAGCAGTGAACAGGGTCAGGGCACTGAAGCTTTCTTT	CASSEQGQGTEAFF